The rows below give T cell receptor beta chains drawn from one sample of a study of T cells in Graves' hyperthyroidism and ophthalmopathy. TCRdb fed the multiplex PCR reads into MiXCR, producing one record per CDR3 protein. The sample yields 270,000 or so distinct CDR3 sequences, around 15% seen once. Sequenced material: blood. The receptors stem from a woman aged 50 to 65 with Graves' hyperthyroidism that later progressed to Graves' ophthalmopathy. The CDR3 runs from the conserved cysteine through the conserved F or W. The D gene is left open where the match is weak. Clone size is shown for a subset of rows, as once, few, many or a class of expanded clone.

V gene	D gene	clone size	J gene	CDR3 DNA	CDR3 protein
TRBV20-1	.	few	TRBJ1-3	TGCAGTGCTAGGGTTAACAGGGCAGGTCGCTCTGGAAACACCATATATTTT	CSARVNRAGRSGNTIYF
TRBV5-1	TRBD2	.	TRBJ2-5	TGCGCCAGCAATGGGCTAGCGGGAGAAGAGACCCAGTACTTC	CASNGLAGEETQYF
TRBV3-1	.	few	TRBJ2-1	TGTGCCAGCAGCCAAGGGTTGGGGGCCAATGAGCAGTTCTTC	CASSQGLGANEQFF
TRBV5-1	.	.	TRBJ2-4	TGTGCCAGCGGCCCACCAGGGCTAGCCAAAAACATTCAGTACTTC	CASGPPGLAKNIQYF
TRBV3-1	.	many	TRBJ1-6	TGTGCCAGCAGTCCCAATATGCTACAGGGATCAGGATCACCCCTCCACTTT	CASSPNMLQGSGSPLHF
TRBV5-1	.	many	TRBJ2-1	TGCGCCAGCAGCTTGGCCGAATCAGGGCGATACAATGAGCAGTTCTTC	CASSLAESGRYNEQFF
TRBV10-3	.	few	TRBJ1-5	TGTGCCACTGGGAGTCAGCCCCAGCATTTT	CATGSQPQHF
TRBV19	TRBD1	.	TRBJ2-1	TGTGCCAGTACGGGCAGGGGGTTATACAATGAGCAGTTCTTC	CASTGRGLYNEQFF
TRBV15	TRBD1	few	TRBJ1-2	TGTGCCACCAGCGTAACCTACGAACCAGGGGGCGGAGAAGGCTACACCTTC	CATSVTYEPGGGEGYTF
TRBV6-1	.	many	TRBJ2-7	TGTGCCAGCAGTGAGGGTTTTAGGTACGAGCAGTACTTC	CASSEGFRYEQYF
TRBV7-9	.	few	TRBJ2-1	TGTGCCAGCAGCTTCGAGCGACCGCTCTACAATGAGCAGTTCTTC	CASSFERPLYNEQFF
TRBV5-1	TRBD2	many	TRBJ2-5	TGCGCCAGCAGCTTGACTACGGCGGGAGAAGAGACCCAGTACTTC	CASSLTTAGEETQYF
TRBV2	TRBD2	many	TRBJ2-5	TGTGCCAGCAGTGAAAGGCTAGCGGGAGAAGAGACCCAGTACTTC	CASSERLAGEETQYF
TRBV20-1	TRBD2	many	TRBJ2-1	TGCAGTGAGGCTCGGCTAGCGGGAGAGGGCAATGAGCAGTTCTTC	CSEARLAGEGNEQFF
TRBV7-2	TRBD2	many	TRBJ2-1	TGTGCCAGCAGCTCAGGACTAGCGGGATTCTACAATGAGCAGTTCTTC	CASSSGLAGFYNEQFF
TRBV15	.	many	TRBJ1-1	TGTGCCACCAGCAGAGATCCACAAGGGACTGAAGCTTTCTTT	CATSRDPQGTEAFF
TRBV28	.	many	TRBJ2-7	TGTGCCAGCAGTCTAGGACCCCGCCTCGAGCAGTACTTC	CASSLGPRLEQYF
TRBV6-5	.	few	TRBJ1-2	TGTGCCAGCAGGTTAAAAGGGGGCTACACCTTC	CASRLKGGYTF
TRBV25-1	.	.	TRBJ1-5	TGTGCCAGCAGTGAAACTTATCAGCCCCAGCATTTT	CASSETYQPQHF
TRBV5-1	TRBD2	many	TRBJ2-5	TGCGCCAGCAAGACTAGCGGGGCTCAAGAGACCCAGTACTTC	CASKTSGAQETQYF
TRBV20-1	TRBD1	many	TRBJ2-7	TGCAGTGCTAGGAGGACAGGGGGTGAGGGCGAGCAGTACTTC	CSARRTGGEGEQYF
TRBV18	TRBD1	.	TRBJ1-4	TGTGCCAGCACCCAGGACAGGGGGAGGCAACTGTTTTTT	CASTQDRGRQLFF
TRBV20-1	.	.	TRBJ1-2	TGCAGTGCTTTACGGGCAGGGTATGTCGAAGGCTACACCTTC	CSALRAGYVEGYTF
TRBV5-5	.	many	TRBJ2-2	TGTGCCAGCATGCACAGTTGGAACACCGGGGAGCTGTTTTTT	CASMHSWNTGELFF
TRBV5-1	TRBD2	many	TRBJ2-7	TGCGCCAGCAGCTTGGGTGACGGCGGGAGTTCGGGGGCCTACGAGCAGTACTTC	CASSLGDGGSSGAYEQYF
TRBV20-1	.	few	TRBJ1-4	TGCAGTGCTAGAGTGCGCCCTAACCCGGGTGAAAAACTGTTTTTT	CSARVRPNPGEKLFF
TRBV28	.	many	TRBJ2-1	TGTGCCAGCAGTTTTCTGTCGAGGCCCGAGTCCTACAATGAGCAGTTCTTC	CASSFLSRPESYNEQFF
TRBV20-1	.	many	TRBJ1-2	TGCAGTGCCCAAAACGGGCAGGACTCTTATGGCTACACCTTC	CSAQNGQDSYGYTF
TRBV10-3	TRBD2	many	TRBJ2-2	TGTGCCATCAGTGAGGCCGGTCCCGGACTAGTCGGCGGGGAGCTGTTTTTT	CAISEAGPGLVGGELFF
TRBV6-1	TRBD1	.	TRBJ1-3	TGTGCCAGCAGTCGTGACAGGGCGGGTGGAAACACCATATATTTT	CASSRDRAGGNTIYF
TRBV12-3/TRBV12-4	.	many	TRBJ1-4	TGTGCCAGCAGTTTAGCTTCACTAAATGAAAAACTGTTTTTT	CASSLASLNEKLFF
TRBV20-1	.	few	TRBJ1-1	TGCAGTGCTAGTCCCGGGGGGCACACTGAAGCTTTCTTT	CSASPGGHTEAFF
TRBV6-1	TRBD1	.	TRBJ1-2	TGTGCCAGCAGAGGGACAGGGTATAACTATGGCTACACCTTC	CASRGTGYNYGYTF
TRBV12-3/TRBV12-4	TRBD1	medium-sized	TRBJ2-3	TGTGCCATTACGGACAGGACCACAGATACGCAGTATTTT	CAITDRTTDTQYF
TRBV4-2	.	.	TRBJ1-4	TGTGCCAGCAGCCAAGTTGCCTCAACTAATGAAAAACTGTTTTTT	CASSQVASTNEKLFF
TRBV28	.	many	TRBJ1-1	TGTGCCAGCACTTACTACACTGAAGCTTTCTTT	CASTYYTEAFF
TRBV6-1	.	.	TRBJ1-2	TGTGCCAGCTCAAGACGGGGGGGGTTCTATGGCTACACCTTC	CASSRRGGFYGYTF
TRBV5-1	.	.	TRBJ2-5	TGCGCCAGCAATAGGGGGAGCACGGAGACCCAGTACTTC	CASNRGSTETQYF
TRBV7-6	.	many	TRBJ2-2	TGTGCCAGCAGCTTTGGAGGGCAGGGGAACACCGGGGAGCTGTTTTTT	CASSFGGQGNTGELFF
TRBV7-9	.	many	TRBJ1-2	TGTGCCAGCAGCTTACCGGGTAGTAGCTATGGCTACACCTTC	CASSLPGSSYGYTF
TRBV7-6	.	.	TRBJ1-1	TGCGCCAGCAGCTCCCAAGTGGGGACAAAAAACACTGAAGCTTTCTTT	CASSSQVGTKNTEAFF
TRBV20-1	.	many	TRBJ2-7	TGCAGTGCTAGGACTAGGTCTGGACCTGACGAGCAGTACTTC	CSARTRSGPDEQYF
TRBV29-1	TRBD2	.	TRBJ2-7	TGCAGCGTTGATGGGGAGGGGCCCCCGGGGGAGCAGTACTTC	CSVDGEGPPGEQYF
TRBV4-2	.	.	TRBJ1-3	TGTGCCAGCAGCCAAGAGGGGGGCGCCTCTGGAAACACCATATATTTT	CASSQEGGASGNTIYF
TRBV20-1	.	.	TRBJ1-3	TGCAGTGCTAGTACCGGGGCAGGGGCCGGAAACACCATATATTTT	CSASTGAGAGNTIYF
TRBV7-3	.	many	TRBJ1-2	TGTGCCAGCAGTCTTCGTGGGGATAACTATGGCTACACCTTC	CASSLRGDNYGYTF
TRBV4-1	.	few	TRBJ2-1	TGCGCCAGCAGCCAAGACGTGACAGGCGGCAATGAGCAGTTCTTC	CASSQDVTGGNEQFF
TRBV28	TRBD1	many	TRBJ1-4	TGTGCCAGCAGTTTATTGGAGGGGGCGGATGAAAAACTGTTTTTT	CASSLLEGADEKLFF
TRBV10-3	TRBD1	few	TRBJ1-5	TGTGCCGTCGCCGAAACAGGGGGTGGCAATCAGCCCCAGCATTTT	CAVAETGGGNQPQHF
TRBV9	TRBD2	.	TRBJ2-7	TGTGCCAGTACACCGGGACTAGAGCAACACGAGCAGTACTTC	CASTPGLEQHEQYF
TRBV7-3	TRBD1	many	TRBJ2-1	TGTGCCAGCAGCTTAGGGGACAGGAACAATGAGCAGTTCTTC	CASSLGDRNNEQFF
TRBV28	TRBD2	many	TRBJ2-1	TGTGCCAGCAGCTTGACTGGACTAGCGGGGGACAATGAGCAGTTCTTC	CASSLTGLAGDNEQFF
TRBV25-1	TRBD2	.	TRBJ2-5	TGTGCCAGCAGTGAATATATTCAGGTGGGCAGCGCGGGGGACCAGTACTTC	CASSEYIQVGSAGDQYF
TRBV4-2	TRBD1	.	TRBJ1-5	TGTGCCAGCAGCCAAGCGACAGGGGGAGAACAGCCCCAGCATTTT	CASSQATGGEQPQHF
TRBV7-6	.	large	TRBJ2-1	TGTGCCAGCAGCCCAGGTGATGAGCAGTTCTTC	CASSPGDEQFF